This TCR beta chain was captured by sequencing in a study of blood T cell repertoires in COVID-19. The wider study: There were acute and convalescent COVID-19 samples, and they came from the United States, Italy and Spain. T cells, B-cell-depleted T cells, or PBMCs supplied cDNA or gDNA.

Original processing notes: From reference gene primer amplification, estimates of nucleated cell counts were derived. TCRdb's table, derived via immunoSEQ multiplex PCR, lists solely in-frame clones and lacks some. V and J calls plus clone size are reproduced from that table; the DNA served to infer D and trimming. The sample shows over 120,000 clones, roughly four fifths of them seen only once. The CDR3 runs to 13 residues. Trimming pared 6 bases from V and 4 bases from J, leaving 12 bases between. Germline values: CDR1 MDHEN, CDR2 SYDVKM. Specimen: peripheral blood. This clonotype originated in a woman older than 75 with active or convalescent COVID-19. This chain links TRBV28 with TRBJ1-2; D unresolved. The CDR3 sequence: CASSVTKPYGYTF. CDR3 bases: TGTGCCAGCAGCGTGACAAAGCCCTATGGCTACACCTTC.